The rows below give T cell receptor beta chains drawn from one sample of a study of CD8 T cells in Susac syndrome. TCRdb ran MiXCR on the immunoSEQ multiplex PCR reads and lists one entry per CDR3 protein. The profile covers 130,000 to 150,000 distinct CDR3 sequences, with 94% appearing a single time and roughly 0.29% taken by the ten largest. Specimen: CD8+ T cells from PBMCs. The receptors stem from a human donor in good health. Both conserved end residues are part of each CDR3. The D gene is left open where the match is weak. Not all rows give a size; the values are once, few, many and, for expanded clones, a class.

CASSQELGDLELFF | TGTGCCAGCAGCCAAGAGCTTGGGGACTTGGAGCTGTTTTTT | TRBJ2-2 | NA | NA | TRBV3-1
CASSSGAGVYEQYF | TGTGCCAGCTCAAGCGGGGCAGGGGTTTACGAGCAGTACTTC | TRBJ2-7 | NA | NA | TRBV28
CASSPEILLSYEQYF | TGTGCCAGCAGCCCAGAAATCTTACTGTCCTACGAGCAGTACTTC | TRBJ2-7 | NA | NA | TRBV6-2/TRBV6-3
CSATGTGANSYEQYF | TGCAGTGCTACCGGGACAGGGGCCAACTCCTACGAGCAGTACTTC | TRBJ2-7 | TRBD1 | NA | TRBV20-1
CASSGGTVGGQPQHF | TGTGCCAGCAGCGGGGGGACAGTTGGCGGTCAGCCCCAGCATTTT | TRBJ1-5 | TRBD1 | NA | TRBV9
CASSFGNRHNEQFF | TGTGCCAGCAGTTTTGGGAACCGTCACAATGAGCAGTTCTTC | TRBJ2-1 | NA | NA | TRBV27
CASSFGRAPEAFF | TGTGCCAGCAGCTTCGGCAGGGCCCCTGAAGCTTTCTTT | TRBJ1-1 | NA | NA | TRBV13
CASSENAEAFF | TGTGCCAGCAGTGAGAACGCTGAAGCTTTCTTT | TRBJ1-1 | NA | NA | TRBV25-1
CSVLGNEETQYF | TGCAGCGTTTTGGGGAATGAAGAGACCCAGTACTTC | TRBJ2-5 | NA | NA | TRBV29-1
CASSQLDTQYF | TGTGCCAGCAGCCAATTGGATACGCAGTATTTT | TRBJ2-3 | NA | NA | TRBV14
CASSFLAGLTGELFF | TGTGCCAGCAGTTTTCTAGCGGGGTTAACCGGGGAGCTGTTTTTT | TRBJ2-2 | TRBD2 | NA | TRBV28
CASSYGGRDEQYF | TGTGCCAGCAGTTATGGTGGGAGGGACGAGCAGTACTTC | TRBJ2-7 | TRBD2 | NA | TRBV6-6
CASGDKQFF | TGTGCCAGCGGGGACAAGCAGTTCTTC | TRBJ2-1 | NA | NA | TRBV27
CASSLARDNQETQYF | TGTGCCAGCAGTTTAGCGCGGGATAACCAAGAGACCCAGTACTTC | TRBJ2-5 | NA | NA | TRBV12-3/TRBV12-4
CAWSGTLLAYEQYF | TGTGCCTGGAGTGGGACGCTTCTCGCTTACGAGCAGTACTTC | TRBJ2-7 | NA | NA | TRBV30
CSVDWGNTEAFF | TGCAGCGTTGATTGGGGGAACACTGAAGCTTTCTTT | TRBJ1-1 | NA | NA | TRBV29-1
CASSSGYNEQFF | TGTGCCAGCAGTTCCGGGTACAATGAGCAGTTCTTC | TRBJ2-1 | NA | few | TRBV27
CASSSGQGASQPQHF | TGTGCCAGCAGTTCGGGACAGGGGGCGAGTCAGCCCCAGCATTTT | TRBJ1-5 | TRBD1 | NA | TRBV6-2/TRBV6-3
CSARGRDSYEQYF | TGCAGTGCTAGAGGTCGGGACAGCTACGAGCAGTACTTC | TRBJ2-7 | TRBD1 | NA | TRBV20-1
CSVHPLLETVTDTQYF | TGCAGCGTTCACCCGCTTTTGGAGACAGTCACAGATACGCAGTATTTT | TRBJ2-3 | NA | NA | TRBV29-1
CASSQDKSSGISYNEQFF | TGCGCCAGCAGCCAAGATAAGTCTAGCGGGATTTCCTACAATGAGCAGTTCTTC | TRBJ2-1 | TRBD2 | NA | TRBV4-3
CASSSVSSTDTQYF | TGCGCCAGCAGTAGCGTATCTAGCACAGATACGCAGTATTTT | TRBJ2-3 | NA | NA | TRBV4-3
CASGVEQFF | TGTGCCAGCGGTGTTGAGCAGTTCTTC | TRBJ2-1 | NA | NA | TRBV27
CASSIMDGTYEQYF | TGTGCCAGCAGTATTATGGACGGTACCTACGAGCAGTACTTC | TRBJ2-7 | NA | NA | TRBV27
CASSYSGGPAGELFF | TGTGCCAGCAGCTATAGCGGAGGCCCCGCCGGGGAGCTGTTTTTT | TRBJ2-2 | NA | NA | TRBV7-9
CASSSESNEQFF | TGTGCCAGCAGCTCGGAGTCCAATGAGCAGTTCTTC | TRBJ2-1 | NA | NA | TRBV7-6
CSIRDPANYGYTF | TGCAGTATTCGGGACCCAGCTAACTATGGCTACACCTTC | TRBJ1-2 | NA | NA | TRBV20-1
CASSQYRYNEQFF | TGCGCCAGCAGCCAATATCGCTACAATGAGCAGTTCTTC | TRBJ2-1 | NA | NA | TRBV4-3
CASSFRRGTDTQYF | TGTGCCAGCAGCTTCAGGAGGGGCACAGATACGCAGTATTTT | TRBJ2-3 | NA | NA | TRBV5-4
CASSPGTDRGYTF | TGTGCCAGCAGCCCCGGGACTGATCGAGGCTACACCTTC | TRBJ1-2 | NA | NA | TRBV4-2
CASSYIGTGTYEQYF | TGTGCCAGCAGCTACATCGGGACAGGTACCTACGAGCAGTACTTC | TRBJ2-7 | TRBD1 | once | TRBV7-9
CSAPVGYTF | TGCAGTGCCCCTGTTGGCTACACCTTC | TRBJ1-2 | NA | NA | TRBV20-1
CASIALWRASTDTQYF | TGTGCCAGCATCGCCCTGTGGAGGGCAAGCACAGATACGCAGTATTTT | TRBJ2-3 | NA | NA | TRBV7-9
CASSSGPPYEQYF | TGTGCCAGCAGCTCGGGACCACCCTACGAGCAGTACTTC | TRBJ2-7 | NA | NA | TRBV5-4
CSVSGVSYEQYF | TGCAGCGTTTCGGGGGTCTCCTACGAGCAGTACTTC | TRBJ2-7 | NA | few | TRBV29-1
CASSVRPTDTQYF | TGTGCCAGCAGCGTGCGGCCGACAGATACGCAGTATTTT | TRBJ2-3 | NA | NA | TRBV9
CASSLGVGASYNEQFF | TGTGCCAGCAGCTTAGGGGTGGGAGCCTCCTACAATGAGCAGTTCTTC | TRBJ2-1 | NA | NA | TRBV13
CASSQVVTTSSYEQYF | TGTGCCAGCAGCCAAGTTGTAACTACTTCCTCCTACGAGCAGTACTTC | TRBJ2-7 | NA | NA | TRBV3-1
CASSLVGAGTEAFF | TGCGCCAGCAGCTTGGTTGGGGCGGGCACTGAAGCTTTCTTT | TRBJ1-1 | NA | NA | TRBV5-1
CASSPQGIPYEQYF | TGTGCCAGCAGCCCACAGGGGATTCCCTACGAGCAGTACTTC | TRBJ2-7 | TRBD1 | NA | TRBV7-9
CASSISGFDNEQFF | TGTGCCAGCAGCATTAGCGGGTTCGACAATGAGCAGTTCTTC | TRBJ2-1 | TRBD2 | once | TRBV7-9
CASSLPKGAPNTDTQYF | TGTGCCAGCAGTTTGCCAAAAGGTGCCCCTAACACAGATACGCAGTATTTT | TRBJ2-3 | NA | NA | TRBV28
CASSQWERVLGETQYF | TGCGCCAGCAGTCAATGGGAAAGGGTGCTCGGGGAGACCCAGTACTTC | TRBJ2-5 | NA | NA | TRBV23-1
CASSQEVLPSTGELFF | TGCGCCAGCAGCCAAGAGGTACTCCCTAGCACCGGGGAGCTGTTTTTT | TRBJ2-2 | NA | NA | TRBV4-1
CASYFGGEQYF | TGTGCCAGCTATTTCGGCGGCGAGCAGTACTTC | TRBJ2-7 | NA | NA | TRBV6-2/TRBV6-3